This TCR beta chain was identified during a study of cytotoxic CD8 clonotypes in ibrutinib-treated CLL. Across the study: Of a cohort that held about 12 relapsed/refractory and some 14 treatment-naive patients, 17 to 18 were IGHV unmutated. When averaged across all of the samples, the counts came to a few hundred thousand productive templates and 85,000 to 95,000 productive rearrangements.

Sequenced by immunoSEQ multiplex PCR; TCRdb stores in-frame clones only, minus some. The sample shows tens of thousands of clones, around 83% of them seen only once. The CDR3 length is 12 residues. The V gene's germline CDR1 is SEHNR and CDR2 FQNEAQ (reference sequence). General study points: Shared public clonotypes were rare, and on treatment they either got smaller or stayed the same.

This clone was detected a few times. Its antigen is not identified. The chain couples TRBV7-9 to TRBJ1-3; unclear D gene. The receptor was isolated from a human donor with chronic lymphocytic leukemia. Sequencing used PBMCs, obtained before ibrutinib treatment. The DNA of the CDR3 is TGTGCAGCGGGAAGGACTGGAAACACCATATATTTT. As protein: CAAGRTGNTIYF.